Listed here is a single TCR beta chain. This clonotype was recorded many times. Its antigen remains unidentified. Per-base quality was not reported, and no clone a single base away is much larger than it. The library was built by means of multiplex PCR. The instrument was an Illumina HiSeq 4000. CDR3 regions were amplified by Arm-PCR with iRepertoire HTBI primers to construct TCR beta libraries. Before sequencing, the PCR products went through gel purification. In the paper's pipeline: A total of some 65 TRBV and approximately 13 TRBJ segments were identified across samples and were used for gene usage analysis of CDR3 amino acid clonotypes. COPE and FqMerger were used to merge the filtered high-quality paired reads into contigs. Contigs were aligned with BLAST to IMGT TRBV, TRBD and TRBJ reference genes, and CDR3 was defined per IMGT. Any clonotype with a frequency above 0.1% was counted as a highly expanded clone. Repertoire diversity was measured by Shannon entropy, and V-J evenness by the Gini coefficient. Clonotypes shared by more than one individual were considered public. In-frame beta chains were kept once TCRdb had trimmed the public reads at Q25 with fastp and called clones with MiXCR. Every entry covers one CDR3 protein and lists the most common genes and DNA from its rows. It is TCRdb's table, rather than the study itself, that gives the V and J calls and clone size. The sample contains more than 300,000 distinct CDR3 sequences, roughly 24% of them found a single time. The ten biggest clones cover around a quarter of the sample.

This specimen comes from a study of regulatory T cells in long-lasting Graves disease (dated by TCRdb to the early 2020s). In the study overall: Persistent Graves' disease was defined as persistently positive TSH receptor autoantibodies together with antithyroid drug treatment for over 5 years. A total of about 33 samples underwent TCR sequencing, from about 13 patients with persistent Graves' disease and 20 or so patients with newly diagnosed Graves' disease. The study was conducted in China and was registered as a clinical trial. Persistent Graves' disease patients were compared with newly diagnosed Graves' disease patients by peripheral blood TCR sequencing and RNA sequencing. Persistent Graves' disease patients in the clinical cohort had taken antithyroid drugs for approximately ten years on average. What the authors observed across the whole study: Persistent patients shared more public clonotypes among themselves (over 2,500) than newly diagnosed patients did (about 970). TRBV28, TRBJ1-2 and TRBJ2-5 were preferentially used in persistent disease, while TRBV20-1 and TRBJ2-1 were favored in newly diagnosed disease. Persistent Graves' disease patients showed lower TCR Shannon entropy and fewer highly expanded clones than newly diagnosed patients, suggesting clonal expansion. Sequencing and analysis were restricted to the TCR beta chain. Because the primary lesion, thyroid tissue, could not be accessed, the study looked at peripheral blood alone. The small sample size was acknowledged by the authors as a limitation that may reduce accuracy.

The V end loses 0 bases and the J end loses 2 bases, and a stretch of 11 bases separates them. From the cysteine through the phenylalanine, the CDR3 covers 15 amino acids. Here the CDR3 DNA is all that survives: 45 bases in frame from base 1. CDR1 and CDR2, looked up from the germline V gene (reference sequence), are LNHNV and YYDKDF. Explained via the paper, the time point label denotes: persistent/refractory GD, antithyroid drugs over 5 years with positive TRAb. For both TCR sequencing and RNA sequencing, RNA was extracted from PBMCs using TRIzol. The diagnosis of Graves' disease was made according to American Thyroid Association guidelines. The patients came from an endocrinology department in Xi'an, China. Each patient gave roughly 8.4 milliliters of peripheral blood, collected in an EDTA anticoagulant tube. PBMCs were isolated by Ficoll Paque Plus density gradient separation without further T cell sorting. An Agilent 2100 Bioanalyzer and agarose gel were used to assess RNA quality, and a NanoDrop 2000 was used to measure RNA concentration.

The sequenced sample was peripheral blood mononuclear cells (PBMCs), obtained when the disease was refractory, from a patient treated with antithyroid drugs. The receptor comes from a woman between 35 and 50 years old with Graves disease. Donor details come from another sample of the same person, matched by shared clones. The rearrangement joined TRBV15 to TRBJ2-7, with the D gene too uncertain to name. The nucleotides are TGTGCCACCAGCAGAGATGAAAGAGAAACCTACGAGCAGTACTTC. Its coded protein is CATSRDERETYEQYF. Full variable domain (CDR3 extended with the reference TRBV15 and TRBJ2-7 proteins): DAMVIQNPRYQVTQFGKPVTLSCSQTLNHNVMYWYQQKSSQAPKLLFHYYDKDFNNEADTPDNFQSRRPNTSFCFLDIRSPGLGDTAMYLCATSRDERETYEQYFGPGTRLTVT.